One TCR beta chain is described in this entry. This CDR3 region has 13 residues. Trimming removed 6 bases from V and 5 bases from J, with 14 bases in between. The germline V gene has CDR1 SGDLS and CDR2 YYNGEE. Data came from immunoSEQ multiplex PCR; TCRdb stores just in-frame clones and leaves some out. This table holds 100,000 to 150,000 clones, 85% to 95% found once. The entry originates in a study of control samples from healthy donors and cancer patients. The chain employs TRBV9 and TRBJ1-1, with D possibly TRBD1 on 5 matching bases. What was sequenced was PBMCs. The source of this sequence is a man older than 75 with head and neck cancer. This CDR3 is CASTPGGLTEAFF. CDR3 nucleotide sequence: TGTGCCAGCACCCCGGGGGGACTGACTGAAGCTTTCTTT.